The clone carrying this T cell receptor beta chain was detected many times. Specified time point: patch test 2, 6 weeks after DPC sensitization. Described treatment: therapeutic diphenylcyclopropenone sensitization with weekly scalp DPC. The data derive from a study of human T cells and chemical hapten exposure. TCRdb re-derived calls from the RACE reads in MiXCR, one entry per CDR3 protein. Here the sample spans over 85,000 distinct CDR3 sequences, around 9.3% being singletons. The sequence was obtained from a middle-aged woman with alopecia areata. Some clones in this sample may be carry-over from other donors' samples. Sequencing was performed on whole blood, taken in connection with sensitization to the hapten diphenylcyclopropenone (DPC).

The CDR3: CASSAGLAGLGEQFF. Written as DNA, the CDR3 is TGTGCCAGCAGTGCGGGACTAGCGGGACTAGGGGAGCAGTTCTTC. The V call is TRBV6-5, the J call TRBJ2-1, with 13 bases lining up with TRBD2. The CDR3 consists of 15 residues. Germline V gene sequence: CDR1 MNHEY, CDR2 SVGAGI. V shed 5 bases, J shed 10 bases, and the junction held 8 bases outside the gene matches.